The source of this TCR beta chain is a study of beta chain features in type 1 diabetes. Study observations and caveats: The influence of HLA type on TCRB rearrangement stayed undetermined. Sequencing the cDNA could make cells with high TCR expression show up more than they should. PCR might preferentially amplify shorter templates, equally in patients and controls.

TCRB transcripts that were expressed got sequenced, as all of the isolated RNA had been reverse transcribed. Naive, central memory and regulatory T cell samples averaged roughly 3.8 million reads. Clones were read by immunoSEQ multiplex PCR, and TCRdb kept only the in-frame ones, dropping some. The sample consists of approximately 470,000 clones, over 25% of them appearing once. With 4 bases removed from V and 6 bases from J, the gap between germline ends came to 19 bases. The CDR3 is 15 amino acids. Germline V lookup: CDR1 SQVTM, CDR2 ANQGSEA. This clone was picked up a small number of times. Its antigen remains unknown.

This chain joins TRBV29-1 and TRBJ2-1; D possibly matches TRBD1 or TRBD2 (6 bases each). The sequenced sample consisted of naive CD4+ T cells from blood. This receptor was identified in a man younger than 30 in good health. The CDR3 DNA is TGCAGCGTTGCTCAGACTAGAACAGGGCCCAATGAGCAGTTCTTC. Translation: CSVAQTRTGPNEQFF.